The 18 T cell receptor beta chains below were found in one sample sequenced in a study of identical twins. From the 5' RACE reads, TCRdb called clonotypes with MiXCR, one entry per CDR3 protein. The sample holds hundreds of thousands of distinct CDR3 sequences, under 9% seen once. These data are also associated with another study on yellow fever vaccine responses in identical twins.

The sample was memory (CD45RO+) T cells sorted from blood. The receptor set was obtained from a woman between 18 and 30 years old in good health.

This clonotype was seen many times. V and J are TRBV6-6 and TRBJ2-5; no reliable D call. Trimming stripped 5 bases from V and 3 bases from J, with 4 bases between. Germline loops: CDR1 MNHNY, CDR2 SVGAGI (reference sequence). This CDR3 is 11 amino acids long. Here the CDR3 reads CASSREETQYF. DNA of the CDR3: TGTGCCAGCAGTAGGGAAGAGACCCAGTACTTC.

The rearrangement links TRBV20-1 to TRBJ2-3; D is possibly TRBD2 (5 bases). Trimming cost V 1 base and J 1 base, with 9 bases left between them. This CDR3 contains 14 residues. Germline V gene lookup returns CDR1 DFQATT and CDR2 SNEGSKA (reference sequence). CDR3 protein: CSARAGRGTDTQYF. The DNA for the CDR3 is TGCAGTGCTAGAGCGGGGAGAGGCACAGATACGCAGTATTTT.

In its sample, this clonotype was seen many times. The chain has TRBV7-9 and TRBJ2-1; 8 bases map to TRBD2. Germline CDR1 SEHNR, CDR2 FQNEAQ (reference sequence). The CDR3 sequence is 15 residues long. V was pared by 6 bases and J by 8 bases, with 12 bases of the junction left unmatched. In DNA, the CDR3 is TGTGCCAGCAGTTCAGCGGGAGTAGGGGCCTATGAGCAGTTCTTC. It translates to CASSSAGVGAYEQFF.

The gene calls are TRBV19 and TRBJ1-5; TRBD1 might be the D (6 bases). The CDR3 is 15 residues long. Germline assignment: CDR1 LNHDA and CDR2 SQIVND (reference sequence). V lost 4 bases and J lost 6, with 16 bases in between. The CDR3 here is CASSKQGGEGQPQHF. CDR3 DNA sequence: TGTGCCAGTAGTAAACAGGGAGGGGAAGGTCAGCCCCAGCATTTT.

Ten or more counts support this clonotype. This chain links TRBV20-1 with TRBJ2-4; TRBD2 agrees at 7 bases. Looked up from germline, CDR1 is DFQATT and CDR2 is SNEGSKA (reference sequence). The CDR3 extends over 15 amino acids. V trimming: 3 bases; J trimming: 0 bases; junction bases outside the gene matches: 5. CDR3 nucleotides: TGCAGTGCTAGTCCGCGGGAGAGAGCCAAAAACATTCAGTACTTC. This encodes CSASPRERAKNIQYF.

This clonotype showed up just a few times. The V gene is TRBV20-1, the J gene TRBJ2-5; 7 bases align to TRBD1. With 4 bases clipped from V and 5 bases from J, the junction kept 7 bases outside the gene matches. The CDR3 extends over 13 amino acids. Germline-derived CDR1 and CDR2 are DFQATT and SNEGSKA (reference sequence). This CDR3 reads CSAMTGSDETQYF. The DNA for the CDR3 is TGCAGTGCTATGACAGGGTCGGACGAGACCCAGTACTTC.

This clonotype appeared a few times. V gene TRBV15 combines with J gene TRBJ2-3; 8 nucleotides line up with TRBD2. CDR1 and CDR2 from the germline V gene are LNHNV and YYDKDF (reference sequence). V dropped 0 bases and J dropped 5; count of bases not matched to a gene: 7. CDR3 size: 16 residues. For the CDR3, the DNA is TGTGCCACCAGCAGAGATCTCGGTAGCGGGAAAGATACGCAGTATTTT. This gives the protein CATSRDLGSGKDTQYF.

This clonotype has at least ten counts. V usage is TRBV7-6 and J usage is TRBJ1-1; possibly TRBD1 for D (5 bases). The germline gives CDR1 SGHVS, CDR2 FNYEAQ. The CDR3 has 14 amino acids. Trimming left V 2 bases short and J 3 bases short, with 10 bases between. The DNA of the CDR3 is TGTGCCAGCAGCTTAACGTGGGGGGACACTGAAGCTTTCTTT. Translated, it gives CASSLTWGDTEAFF. Drawing the rest from reference TRBV7-6 and TRBJ1-1, the complete variable domain is GAGVSQSPRYKVTKRGQDVALRCDPISGHVSLYWYRQALGQGPEFLTYFNYEAQQDKSGLPNDRFSAERPEGSISTLTIQRTEQRDSAMYRCASSLTWGDTEAFFGQGTRLTVV.

In this sample, this clonotype turned up a few times. V and J are TRBV6-2 or TRBV6-3 and TRBJ1-1; the D gene is possibly TRBD1 (6 bases). Trimming pared 2 bases from V and 1 base from J, leaving 14 bases between. The CDR3 sequence is 16 residues long. CDR1 is MNHEY and CDR2 is SVGEGT in the germline V gene. The CDR3 here is CASSYPDRTSNTEAFF. The CDR3 nucleotides are TGTGCCAGCAGTTACCCCGACAGGACCTCGAACACTGAAGCTTTCTTT.

This CDR3 is CSARQTGWINEKLFF. In DNA form, the CDR3 reads TGCAGTGCTAGACAAACAGGGTGGATTAATGAAAAACTGTTTTTT. This chain links TRBV20-1 with TRBJ1-4, with TRBD1 as a possible D gene (6 bases). The V and J ends lost 2 bases and 4 bases respectively, with 14 bases between them. The CDR3 runs 15 residues. The V gene's germline CDR1 is DFQATT and CDR2 SNEGSKA (reference sequence).

This clonotype was seen repeatedly, ten times or more. The CDR3 loop is CSAREGGVNEQYV. As DNA, the CDR3 is TGCAGTGCTAGAGAGGGCGGCGTGAACGAGCAGTACGTC. The V and J genes are TRBV20-1 and TRBJ2-7; no reliable D call. The CDR3 loop spans 13 amino acids. The V end was cut by 0 bases, the J end by 5 bases, with 11 bases between. Per the germline V gene, CDR1 is DFQATT and CDR2 is SNEGSKA (reference sequence).

This chain joins TRBV27 and TRBJ1-6, with D tentatively TRBD1 (5 bases). V was cut by 3 bases and J by 8 bases, with 8 bases left in between. Germline-derived CDR1 and CDR2 are MNHEY and SMNVEV (reference sequence). The CDR3 loop spans 13 amino acids. The DNA of the CDR3 is TGTGCCAGCAGTTTCCAACAGGATTCACCCCTCCACTTT. Its protein is CASSFQQDSPLHF.

This clonotype was seen more than once but under ten times. This sequence joins TRBV11-1 and TRBJ2-1; 9 nucleotides agree with TRBD2. V gave up 1 base and J gave up 4 bases; unmatched junction bases: 11. This CDR3 is built from 18 residues. Germline CDR1 and CDR2: SGHAT and FQDESV (reference sequence). The chain's CDR3 is CASSLVGGRALGYNEQFF. CDR3 coding DNA: TGTGCCAGCAGCTTAGTTGGCGGGAGGGCCTTAGGTTACAATGAGCAGTTCTTC.

Many counts were recorded for this clonotype. CDR3 nucleotides: TGTGCCAGCAGCTCGACCGAGACACCAGAGTCCAAAAACATTCAGTACTTC. It yields the protein CASSSTETPESKNIQYF. The chain is built from TRBV13 and TRBJ2-4; D remains unclear. Trimming removed 4 bases at V and 2 bases at J, with 18 bases between. Germline V gives CDR1 PRHDT, CDR2 FYEKMQ (reference sequence). The CDR3 loop spans 17 amino acids.

Only a few counts were recorded for this clonotype. J is TRBJ1-2 and V is TRBV6-1, with D maybe TRBD1 (5 bases). Trimming removed 4 bases from V and 3 bases from J, with 15 bases in between. Germline-derived CDR1 and CDR2 are MNHNS and SASEGT. The CDR3 length is 15 residues. CDR3 in DNA: TGTGCCAGCAGTGCCACCACCGGGACGGACTATGGCTACACCTTC. It translates to CASSATTGTDYGYTF.

This clonotype was seen repeatedly, ten times or more. The chain employs TRBV29-1 and TRBJ1-2; D gene uncertain. CDR1 and CDR2 from the germline V gene are SQVTM and ANQGSEA. The CDR3 extends over 12 amino acids. The V gene lost 5 bases and the J gene lost 4 bases, with 11 bases spanning the gap. The chain's CDR3 is CSVYRAPYGYTF. Here the CDR3 DNA reads TGCAGCGTTTACCGGGCTCCCTATGGCTACACCTTC. Full variable domain (remainder filled in from reference TRBV29-1 and TRBJ1-2): SAVISQKPSRDICQRGTSLTIQCQVDSQVTMMFWYRQQPGQSLTLIATANQGSEATYESGFVIDKFPISRPNLTFSTLTVSNMSPEDSSIYLCSVYRAPYGYTFGSGTRLTVV.

This clonotype was seen only a few times. Written as DNA, the CDR3 is TGTGCCACCAGCAGAGAATCGGGAAGCGAGCAGTACTTC. It specifies CATSRESGSEQYF. The rearrangement uses TRBV15 and TRBJ2-7, with D perhaps matching TRBD2 (5 bases). The CDR3 sequence is 13 residues long. Deletions cut 0 bases from V and 6 bases from J, with 9 bases between. CDR1 is LNHNV, CDR2 YYDKDF, per germline (reference sequence).

This clonotype was observed a handful of times. The rearrangement links TRBV5-1 to TRBJ2-1; the match to TRBD2 covers 11 bases. Unmatched junction bases numbered 13, after V lost 0 bases and J lost 8 bases. Per germline, CDR1 SGHRS and CDR2 YFSETQ. The CDR3 runs 18 residues. The CDR3 reads CASSLAGLAGGYGDEQFF. In DNA form, the CDR3 reads TGCGCCAGCAGCTTGGCTGGGTTAGCGGGAGGGTACGGCGATGAGCAGTTCTTC.